This T cell receptor (beta chain) was obtained from a study of T cells in localized non-small cell lung cancer. The germline V gene has CDR1 SGDLS and CDR2 YYNGEE. V was clipped by 4 bases and J by 2 bases, with 10 bases between them. This CDR3 spans 13 amino acids. Method: immunoSEQ multiplex PCR; TCRdb's copy keeps in-frame clones and lacks some. The table has 70,000 to 100,000 clones, more than 75% seen once; the top ten hold 8% to 10%. This receptor was identified in a female donor at least 60 years old with stage I lung adenocarcinoma. The rearrangement joins TRBV9 to TRBJ2-7, with D possibly called TRBD1 or TRBD2 (6 bases each). The sequencing here drew on peripheral blood, taken before any cancer treatment. The CDR3 protein is CASSRGGPYEQYF. The CDR3 DNA is TGTGCCAGCAGCCGAGGGGGGCCCTACGAGCAGTACTTC.